The count of the clone carrying this TCR beta chain is one. Its target is unknown. These data are taken from a study of beta chain features in type 1 diabetes. Study-level points and caveats: VDJ junctions in type 1 diabetes patients carried more deletions and fewer insertions. Whether TCRB rearrangement is influenced by HLA type went unresolved here. When Type 1 diabetes patients were examined, their TCRB CDR3s proved moderately but significantly shorter in all four CD4+ subsets.

Isolated RNA was reverse transcribed in full, so expressed TCRB transcripts were sequenced. TCRdb keeps only in-frame clones here, not all; method: immunoSEQ multiplex PCR. The sample has 15,000 to 19,000 clones, about three quarters seen once. This CDR3 is built from 14 residues. The V end was cut by 5 bases, the J end by 5 bases, with 14 bases between. From germline, CDR1 is MNHEY and CDR2 SMNVEV (reference sequence). Sampling consisted of one heparinised blood draw per donor, averaging around 100 mL. Isolation of CD4+ naive, central memory, regulatory and stem cell-like memory cells was achieved by sorting via CD45RO/CCR7/CD25/CD127/CD95/CD27.

The gene calls are TRBV27 and TRBJ2-3; D perhaps matches TRBD2 (7 bases). Sample: Tregs from blood. The sequence was collected from a young man with type 1 diabetes. CDR3 loop: CASSRRGGQDTQYF. Here the CDR3 DNA reads TGTGCCAGCAGTCGGAGGGGGGGCCAAGATACGCAGTATTTT.